This T cell receptor beta chain emerged from a study of low-dose radiotherapy and immunotherapy resistance in tumors. Across the study: Cohort 1 was given 0.5 Gy fractions every 2 weeks, 6.5 Gy in total. The regimen for patients comprised intravenous nivolumab 240 mg every two weeks plus intravenous ipilimumab 1 mg/kg every six weeks.

Trimming removed 3 bases at V and 2 bases at J, with 17 bases between. The CDR3 consists of 16 residues. The germline V gene has CDR1 MDHEN and CDR2 SYDVKM. As to time point: after trial treatment. Indicated treatment: LDRT plus nivolumab, ipilimumab, low-dose cyclophosphamide and aspirin (RACIN trial). Primers used for first-strand cDNA, a TRAV- and TRBV-specific set, covered both alpha and beta chains. It was with a constant-region primer and a V-primer adapter that TCRs were amplified over around 19 PCR cycles. After the mRNA was isolated, it was amplified using in vitro transcription. TCRdb recomputed calls from the reads with MiXCR, one row per CDR3 protein. The sample lists 31,000 or so distinct CDR3 sequences, approximately 54% occurring once. This clonotype is labeled as medium-sized.

This rearrangement joins TRBV28 to TRBJ2-7, with a weak D call TRBD2 (5 bases). The source is a male donor with gallbladder cancer. This sample comprised PBMCs, obtained after low-dose radiotherapy plus immunotherapy. CDR3 DNA sequence: TGTGCCAGCAGTTTCCGGGTCGGAAGAGGGACCTACGAGCAGTACTTC. Translating it yields CASSFRVGRGTYEQYF.